A single sample gave rise to the 10 T cell receptor beta chains below, sequenced in a study of OX40 agonist ivuxolimab in advanced cancers. Clones were read by immunoSEQ multiplex PCR, and TCRdb kept only the in-frame ones, dropping some. This sample carries some 68,000 clones, approximately 86% of them seen once, and the ten largest clones take around 1.9%. The specimen comprised CD4+ or CD8+ T cells sorted from blood, sampled in a trial of the OX40 agonist ivuxolimab. The receptors were sampled from an adult with an advanced solid tumor such as melanoma, head and neck, liver or kidney cancer.

The chain employs TRBV28 and TRBJ2-2; the match to TRBD1 covers 7 bases. The germline gives CDR1 MDHEN, CDR2 SYDVKM. The V segment lost 11 bases and the J segment 1 base; nucleotides outside the gene matches: 7. The CDR3 extends over 14 amino acids. In DNA, the CDR3 is TGTGCCGGGAAGGACAGGAGGAACACCGGGGAGCTGTTTTTT. Translation: CAGKDRRNTGELFF. Based on the CDR3 plus reference TRBV28 and TRBJ2-2, the full variable domain is DVKVTQSSRYLVKRTGEKVFLECVQDMDHENMFWYRQDPGLGLRLIYFSYDVKMKEKGDIPEGYSVSREKKERFSLILESASTNQTSMYLCAGKDRRNTGELFFGEGSRLTVL.

The rearrangement joins TRBV19 to TRBJ2-5, with a tentative D call TRBD2 (5 bases). The CDR3 has 14 residues. V was trimmed by 5 bases and J by 5 bases, leaving 15 bases between them. The germline CDR1 and CDR2 sequences are LNHDA and SQIVND (reference sequence). CDR3 protein: CASSLSAGRETQYF. CDR3 nucleotide sequence: TGTGCCAGTAGTCTCTCGGCGGGCCGGGAGACCCAGTACTTC.

The V call is TRBV7-9, the J call TRBJ1-2, with D unclear. The CDR3 totals 12 residues. V was clipped by 8 bases and J by 4 bases, with 11 bases between them. Germline lookup yields CDR1 SEHNR and CDR2 FQNEAQ (reference sequence). CDR3 loop: CASSVGGYGYTF. CDR3 DNA sequence: TGTGCCAGCTCCGTAGGCGGCTATGGCTACACCTTC.

The V gene is TRBV7-9, the J gene TRBJ2-2, with 7 positions matching TRBD1. The germline CDR1 and CDR2 sequences are SEHNR and FQNEAQ (reference sequence). This CDR3 is 15 amino acids long. Trimming took 5 bases from V and 5 from J; bases not matched to a gene: 8. Written as DNA, the CDR3 is TGTGCCAGCAGCCCTACTCAGACAGGGACCGGGGAGCTGTTTTTT. It translates to CASSPTQTGTGELFF.

V gene TRBV2 combines with J gene TRBJ2-7; no reliable D call. Germline-derived CDR1 and CDR2 are SNHLY and FYNNEI. V gave up 2 bases and J gave up 0 bases, with 11 bases separating them. The CDR3 spans 15 residues. The CDR3 region is CASSERLQASYEQYF. DNA for the CDR3: TGTGCCAGCAGTGAAAGGTTGCAGGCCTCCTACGAGCAGTACTTC.

V and J are TRBV6-5 and TRBJ2-5; 10 bases are a match to TRBD2. V lost 5 bases to trimming and J lost 5 bases; unmatched junction nucleotides: 8. This CDR3 is built from 15 residues. Per germline, CDR1 MNHEY and CDR2 SVGAGI. The CDR3 region has the DNA TGTGCCAGCAGTCTCCGGACTAGCGGAGGGGAGACCCAGTACTTC. Its protein is CASSLRTSGGETQYF.

The V and J genes are TRBV29-1 and TRBJ1-5; a possible D gene is TRBD1 (6 bases). The V end was cut by 4 bases, the J end by 2 bases, with 9 bases between. Germline V gene lookup returns CDR1 SQVTM and CDR2 ANQGSEA. CDR3 length equals 13 residues. The CDR3 sequence: CSVGGAGNQPQHF. The DNA of the CDR3 is TGCAGCGTTGGGGGGGCGGGCAATCAGCCCCAGCATTTT.

V is TRBV18 and J is TRBJ2-5; D is unresolved. The CDR3 is made up of 16 amino acids. Deletions cut 0 bases from V and 0 bases from J, with 11 bases between. Germline CDR1 KGHSH, CDR2 LQKENI. The DNA for the CDR3 is TGTGCCAGCTCACCACCAGCCCGGCTATACCAAGAGACCCAGTACTTC. As protein: CASSPPARLYQETQYF.

The chain joins TRBV2 to TRBJ2-1; possibly TRBD1 for D (5 bases). V lost 4 bases and J 12 bases, leaving 13 bases between the germline ends. Per germline, CDR1 SNHLY and CDR2 FYNNEI. This CDR3 contains 12 residues. CDR3 nucleotide sequence: TGTGCCAGCAGTGGAAACAGGTCCCCGCAGTTCTTC. Protein: CASSGNRSPQFF.

There are a few counts of this clone. This rearrangement joins TRBV19 to TRBJ1-6; D call uncertain. The V gene's germline CDR1 is LNHDA and CDR2 SQIVND (reference sequence). Trimming stripped 3 bases from V and 4 bases from J, with 7 bases between. CDR3 length: 14 residues. CDR3 DNA: TGTGCCAGTAGTATGGCTGAGTATAATTCACCCCTCCACTTT. Protein sequence: CASSMAEYNSPLHF.